These 24 T cell receptor beta chains originate from one sample sequenced in a study of blood T cell repertoires in COVID-19. Some clones are missing from TCRdb's copy, which holds only in-frame ones; the method was immunoSEQ multiplex PCR. In the table there are around 150,000 clones, around 82% of which are singletons. The sample consisted of peripheral blood. The source is a woman aged 40 to 50 with COVID-19, enrolled during active disease.

The V and J genes are TRBV6-5 and TRBJ1-2; D gene unclear. V lost 6 bases to trimming and J lost 7 bases, with 15 bases between them. There are 13 residues in the CDR3. In germline, CDR1 is MNHEY, CDR2 SVGAGI. CDR3 residues: CASREEVVPGYTF. The CDR3 nucleotides are TGTGCCAGCAGGGAGGAGGTTGTGCCTGGCTACACCTTC.

The gene calls are TRBV7-3 and TRBJ1-1; 8 bases align to TRBD1. The CDR3 loop spans 15 amino acids. After removal of 5 bases from V and 4 bases from J, the junction contained 9 bases not matched to a gene. CDR1 SGHTA and CDR2 FQGTGA come from the germline V gene. The DNA for the CDR3 is TGTGCCAGCAGCCCACAGGGGGTTGATCGCACTGAAGCTTTCTTT. Amino acid sequence: CASSPQGVDRTEAFF.

This clone appeared a few times. V and J are TRBV7-9 and TRBJ1-5; D is possibly TRBD1 (5 bases). From germline, CDR1 is SEHNR and CDR2 FQNEAQ (reference sequence). V was pared by 5 bases and J by 6 bases, with 14 bases between. The CDR3 runs to 14 residues. The CDR3 DNA reads TGTGCCAGCAGCCAAGGGCAGGGAAGTCAGCCCCAGCATTTT. It is translated as CASSQGQGSQPQHF.

With respect to this clone: The sample holds other DNA sequences that translate to the same CDR3. The chain couples TRBV2 to TRBJ1-5; perhaps TRBD1 as D (6 bases). Deletions cut 2 bases from V and 7 bases from J, with 12 bases between. CDR3 length: 14 residues. Germline V gives CDR1 SNHLY, CDR2 FYNNEI. This CDR3 reads CASSEQGFGQPQHF. The CDR3 region has the DNA TGTGCCAGCAGTGAACAGGGGTTCGGACAGCCCCAGCATTTT.

The chain recombines TRBV3-1 (or the pseudogene TRBV3-2) with TRBJ2-1; 13 positions match TRBD2. Germline V gene data show CDR1 as LGHDT and CDR2 as YNNKEL (reference sequence). The CDR3 length is 16 residues. V lost 2 bases to trimming and J lost 15 bases; unmatched junction nucleotides: 13. The CDR3 region has the DNA TGTGCCAGCAGCCAAACCCCGGGACTAGCGGGAATTAGTCCGTTCTTC. This translates into CASSQTPGLAGISPFF.

V and J are TRBV7-9 and TRBJ1-1; the D is unclear. The V gene's germline CDR1 is SEHNR and CDR2 FQNEAQ (reference sequence). Deletions cut 2 bases from V and 2 bases from J, with 9 bases between. The CDR3 has 14 residues. In DNA, the CDR3 is TGTGCCAGCAGCTTACCCCTGTCTAACACTGAAGCTTTCTTT. The encoded protein is CASSLPLSNTEAFF. Full variable domain (rest looked up from reference TRBV7-9 and TRBJ1-1): DTGVSQNPRHKITKRGQNVTFRCDPISEHNRLYWYRQTLGQGPEFLTYFQNEAQLEKSRLLSDRFSAERPKGSFSTLEIQRTEQGDSAMYLCASSLPLSNTEAFFGQGTRLTVV.

The chain joins TRBV12-3 or TRBV12-4 to TRBJ1-5; D call uncertain. This CDR3 region has 13 residues. The germline V and J ends were trimmed by 0 bases and 4 bases, with 4 bases remaining between them. The CDR3 is CASSLALNQPQHF. The CDR3 nucleotides are TGTGCCAGCAGTTTAGCATTAAATCAGCCCCAGCATTTT.

The CDR3 DNA sequence: TGTGCCAGCAGTTCACCTCTCAGGGGTGTCGGAGAGCAGTTCTTC. Its protein product is CASSSPLRGVGEQFF. V usage is TRBV6-5 and J usage is TRBJ2-1; D is perhaps TRBD1 (6 bases). The CDR3 totals 15 residues. Germline CDR1 reads MNHEY; CDR2 reads SVGAGI. V gave up 4 bases and J gave up 10 bases, with 20 bases separating them.

This chain joins TRBV7-3 and TRBJ2-1; TRBD2 agrees at 16 bases. CDR1 and CDR2 from the germline V gene are SGHTA and FQGTGA. This CDR3 spans 17 amino acids. Trimming took 4 bases from V and 8 from J; bases not matched to a gene: 8. CDR3 nucleotides: TGTGCCAGCAGCTACGGGACTAGCGGGGGGGCCAGGTATGAGCAGTTCTTC. Its translation is CASSYGTSGGARYEQFF. The variable domain in full, completed from reference TRBV7-3 and TRBJ2-1, reads GAGVSQTPSNKVTEKGKYVELRCDPISGHTALYWYRQSLGQGPEFLIYFQGTGAADDSGLPNDRFFAVRPEGSVSTLKIQRTERGDSAVYLCASSYGTSGGARYEQFFGPGTRLTVL.

This chain uses TRBV6-4 with TRBJ1-1; no firm D call. Germline V CDR1 and CDR2: MRHNA, SNTAGT. The ends were cut back, 0 bases at V and 2 bases at J, with 7 bases in the middle. This CDR3 is built from 14 residues. The CDR3 DNA reads TGTGCCAGCAGTGACTCGAGGCTTAACACTGAAGCTTTCTTT. Translating it yields CASSDSRLNTEAFF.

The J gene is TRBJ2-5, the V gene TRBV19; 10 bases agree with TRBD1. Germline V gene data show CDR1 as LNHDA and CDR2 as SQIVND (reference sequence). The CDR3 consists of 14 residues. J was trimmed by 5 bases and V by 6 bases; bases with no gene match: 6. This CDR3 is CASSRGQGIETQYF. The CDR3 nucleotides are TGTGCCAGTAGCCGGGGACAGGGGATTGAGACCCAGTACTTC. Variable domain in full (rest from reference TRBV19 and TRBJ2-5): DGGITQSPKYLFRKEGQNVTLSCEQNLNHDAMYWYRQDPGQGLRLIYYSQIVNDFQKGDIAEGYSVSREKKESFPLTVTSAQKNPTAFYLCASSRGQGIETQYFGPGTRLLVL.

The chain links TRBV6-5 to TRBJ1-2; the match to TRBD1 covers 10 bases. The CDR3 consists of 13 residues. Germline assignment: CDR1 MNHEY and CDR2 SVGAGI. Losses at the gene ends were 2 bases for V and 8 bases for J; bases not matched to a gene: 2. Written as DNA, the CDR3 is TGTGCCAGCAGTTACGACAGGGGGCAAGGCTACACCTTC. It translates to CASSYDRGQGYTF.

V gene TRBV4-1 combines with J gene TRBJ1-1; weak D call: TRBD1 (5 bases). From germline, CDR1 is MGHRA and CDR2 YSYEKL. Trimming shortened V by 0 bases and J by 0 bases, and 11 bases separated the two germline ends. The CDR3 runs 16 residues. In DNA form, the CDR3 reads TGCGCCAGCAGCCAAGACCAGGGAAGGGTGAACACTGAAGCTTTCTTT. The encoded protein is CASSQDQGRVNTEAFF.

The J gene is TRBJ1-2, the V gene TRBV6-1; D call uncertain. V lost 6 bases, J lost 7 bases, and 12 bases lay in between. CDR1 is MNHNS and CDR2 is SASEGT in the germline V gene. The CDR3 covers 12 residues. CDR3 protein: CASSSGGGGYTF. The CDR3, as DNA: TGTGCCAGCAGCAGCGGCGGCGGTGGCTACACCTTC.

The chain has TRBV5-1 and TRBJ2-7; a weak D match, TRBD1 (6 bases). Germline CDR1 SGHRS, CDR2 YFSETQ. V shed 3 bases and J shed 3 bases, with 10 bases lying between them. This CDR3 spans 13 amino acids. Here the CDR3 reads CASSSQTGYEQYF. Written as DNA, the CDR3 is TGCGCCAGCAGCTCACAGACAGGCTACGAGCAGTACTTC.

This chain's CDR3 is CASCPQGFYEQYF. Here the CDR3 DNA reads TGTGCCAGCTGCCCCCAGGGTTTCTACGAGCAGTACTTC. This rearrangement joins TRBV6-5 to TRBJ2-7, with D possibly matching TRBD1 (5 bases). V gave up 8 bases and J gave up 3 bases, with 14 bases separating them. CDR1 is MNHEY and CDR2 is SVGAGI in the germline V gene. The CDR3 covers 13 residues.

The rearrangement links TRBV18 to TRBJ2-5; 9 bases align to TRBD2. The V and J ends lost 1 base and 3 bases, in that order; junction bases with no gene match: 6. The CDR3 length is 16 residues. Germline lookup yields CDR1 KGHSH and CDR2 LQKENI. The CDR3: CASSPRKRGVEETQYF. In DNA form, the CDR3 reads TGTGCCAGCTCACCACGCAAGCGGGGGGTCGAAGAGACCCAGTACTTC. Full variable domain (missing parts from reference TRBV18 and TRBJ2-5): NAGVMQNPRHLVRRRGQEARLRCSPMKGHSHVYWYRQLPEEGLKFMVYLQKENIIDESGMPKERFSAEFPKEGPSILRIQQVVRGDSAAYFCASSPRKRGVEETQYFGPGTRLLVL.

This chain joins TRBV19 and TRBJ2-1, with 8 bases lining up with TRBD2. CDR3 length equals 15 residues. J lost 2 bases, V lost 7 bases, and 7 bases had no gene match. Per germline, CDR1 LNHDA and CDR2 SQIVND (reference sequence). CDR3 nucleotides: TGTGCCAGTAATTTAGCGGGAAACACCTACAATGAGCAGTTCTTC. Protein sequence: CASNLAGNTYNEQFF. The whole variable domain, remainder taken from reference TRBV19 and TRBJ2-1, is DGGITQSPKYLFRKEGQNVTLSCEQNLNHDAMYWYRQDPGQGLRLIYYSQIVNDFQKGDIAEGYSVSREKKESFPLTVTSAQKNPTAFYLCASNLAGNTYNEQFFGPGTRLTVL.

The chain links TRBV11-3 to TRBJ1-1; 9 bases are shared with TRBD1. Germline V gene data show CDR1 as SGHNT and CDR2 as YENEEA. The CDR3 is 13 residues long. After removal of 9 bases from V and 3 bases from J, the junction contained 5 bases not matched to a gene. The CDR3 nucleotides read TGTGCCAGTGCGGGACAGGGTGACACTGAAGCTTTCTTT. Translation gives CASAGQGDTEAFF. The full variable domain, completed using reference TRBV11-3 and TRBJ1-1, is EAGVVQSPRYKIIEKKQPVAFWCNPISGHNTLYWYLQNLGQGPELLIRYENEEAVDDSQLPKDRFSAERLKGVDSTLKIQPAELGDSAVYLCASAGQGDTEAFFGQGTRLTVV.

V and J are TRBV29-1 and TRBJ1-1; TRBD1 matches 9 bases. The CDR3 has 12 amino acids. J lost 5 bases, V lost 7 bases, and 5 bases had no gene match. Per the germline V gene, CDR1 is SQVTM and CDR2 is ANQGSEA. CDR3 nucleotides: TGCAGCGGTGACAGGGGGAAGACTGAAGCTTTCTTT. Translated, it gives CSGDRGKTEAFF. Full variable domain (outside the CDR3, taken from reference TRBV29-1 and TRBJ1-1): SAVISQKPSRDICQRGTSLTIQCQVDSQVTMMFWYRQQPGQSLTLIATANQGSEATYESGFVIDKFPISRPNLTFSTLTVSNMSPEDSSIYLCSGDRGKTEAFFGQGTRLTVV.

The V call is TRBV5-1, the J call TRBJ2-1; 9 positions match TRBD2. The CDR3 is 14 residues long. The trim removed 5 bases at V and 6 bases at J, leaving 6 bases unmatched. The germline V gene encodes CDR1 SGHRS and CDR2 YFSETQ. This CDR3 reads CASRAGTSINEQFF. The CDR3 DNA reads as TGCGCCAGCAGGGCCGGGACTAGCATCAATGAGCAGTTCTTC.

The V call is TRBV7-8, the J call TRBJ2-5; TRBD1 matches 7 bases. This CDR3 is built from 15 residues. Germline V lookup: CDR1 SGHVS, CDR2 FQNEAQ. V shed 4 bases, J shed 1 base, and the junction held 6 bases outside the gene matches. The CDR3 region is CASSSLGTVQETQYF. The CDR3 DNA reads as TGTGCCAGCAGCTCCCTCGGGACAGTCCAAGAGACCCAGTACTTC.

The V call is TRBV5-8, the J call TRBJ1-1; TRBD1 might be the D (6 bases). Between the trimmed V and J ends, which lost 5 bases and 8 bases, there was a span of 16 bases. CDR1 is SGHTS, CDR2 YDEGEE, per germline. The CDR3 has 13 amino acids. In DNA form, the CDR3 reads TGTGCCAGCAGGCTATACAGGGTTTGGGAAGCTTTCTTT. As protein: CASRLYRVWEAFF.

The chain has TRBV4-1 and TRBJ2-1; TRBD2 matches 9 bases. This CDR3 is built from 16 residues. CDR1 is MGHRA, CDR2 YSYEKL, per germline. V dropped 5 bases and J dropped 8; count of bases not matched to a gene: 13. The CDR3 loop is CASSKRGRAAADEQFF. CDR3 bases: TGCGCCAGCAGCAAACGCGGGAGGGCGGCGGCGGATGAGCAGTTCTTC.